The 13 T cell receptor beta chains below all came from one sample that was sequenced in a study. TCRdb re-derived calls from the RT-PCR reads in MiXCR, one entry per CDR3 protein. The data contain 650,000 to 800,000 distinct CDR3 sequences, 11% to 15% of them singletons. Input material: memory CD4+ T cells from blood. The source of these receptors is a female donor in good health, serving as a healthy control.

Ten or more counts support this clonotype. The CDR3 is CASGQGTFDEQYF. The CDR3 DNA reads as TGTGCCAGTGGGCAGGGGACATTCGACGAGCAGTACTTC. The chain carries TRBV9 and TRBJ2-7; maybe TRBD1 (6 bases). Germline CDR1 SGDLS, CDR2 YYNGEE. V was shortened by 8 bases and J by 5 bases, with 17 bases between the two germline ends. The CDR3 totals 13 residues.

There are a few counts of this clonotype. V gene TRBV29-1 combines with J gene TRBJ2-7; TRBD1 matches at 8 bases. Trimming took 6 bases from V and 6 from J; bases not matched to a gene: 10. CDR1 and CDR2 from the germline V gene are SQVTM and ANQGSEA. The CDR3 extends over 13 amino acids. DNA of the CDR3: TGCAGCGTATTACTACAGGGGGAGAGCGAGCAGTACTTC. It encodes CSVLLQGESEQYF.

This clonotype was counted a few times. The rearrangement uses TRBV12-3 or TRBV12-4 and TRBJ2-2, with D hard to call. The V and J ends lost 2 bases and 4 bases respectively, with 14 bases between them. The CDR3 is 16 residues long. The CDR3 DNA sequence: TGTGCCAGCAGTTTACGTGGTGGGCGCACCACCGGGGAGCTGTTTTTT. Translated, it gives CASSLRGGRTTGELFF.

This clonotype came up many times. An end of the junction does not agree with germline; a read error may underlie this. This chain uses TRBV20-1 with TRBJ2-7; TRBD2 agrees at 8 bases. Germline V gives CDR1 DFQATT, CDR2 SNEGSKA (reference sequence). The CDR3 consists of 12 residues. CDR3 region: CSARDLSGRTHF. The CDR3, as DNA: TGCAGTGCTAGAGATTTAAGCGGGAGAACGCACTTC.

The CDR3 nucleotides are TGCAGCGCCCTACGACAGGCTAACACTGAAGCTTTCTTT. Its translation is CSALRQANTEAFF. The rearrangement links TRBV29-1 to TRBJ1-1; maybe TRBD1 (6 bases). CDR1 is SQVTM, CDR2 ANQGSEA, per germline. Trimming shortened V by 7 bases and J by 2 bases, and 14 bases separated the two germline ends. The CDR3 spans 13 residues.

This clonotype came up a few times. The chain recombines TRBV28 with TRBJ2-1; TRBD2 matches 9 bases. Germline V gene sequence: CDR1 MDHEN, CDR2 SYDVKM. This CDR3 has 18 residues. V was clipped by 5 bases and J by 5 bases; unmatched bases: 16. The chain's CDR3 is CASSPSASGTTRNNEQFF. The CDR3 DNA follows: TGTGCCAGCAGTCCCTCTGCTAGCGGGACCACCCGCAACAATGAGCAGTTCTTC.

The chain carries TRBV7-2 and TRBJ2-3, with 11 bases identical to TRBD2. V was clipped by 1 base and J by 4 bases; unmatched bases: 7. CDR1 and CDR2 from the germline V gene are SGHTA and FQGNSA. The CDR3 runs to 17 residues. The CDR3 DNA sequence: TGTGCCAGCAGCTTAGTGGGCACTAGCGGGAGTTCAGATACGCAGTATTTT. This encodes CASSLVGTSGSSDTQYF.

The chain couples TRBV5-1 to TRBJ1-4; perhaps TRBD1 as D (5 bases). This CDR3 is 16 amino acids long. Germline values: CDR1 SGHRS, CDR2 YFSETQ. With 4 bases removed from V and 6 bases from J, the gap between germline ends came to 19 bases. CDR3 region: CASSPRGHPEYEKLFF. Written as DNA, the CDR3 is TGCGCCAGCAGCCCACGTGGACATCCTGAGTATGAAAAACTGTTTTTT.

This clonotype was counted ten times or more. This chain links TRBV29-1 with TRBJ1-1; 9 bases are shared with TRBD1. This CDR3 is built from 14 residues. The V gene's germline CDR1 is SQVTM and CDR2 ANQGSEA. J lost 5 bases, V lost 6 bases, and 10 bases had no gene match. The CDR3 loop reads CSVAKQGATTEAFF. The DNA of the CDR3 is TGCAGCGTGGCCAAACAGGGGGCGACGACTGAAGCTTTCTTT. The variable domain in full, with the rest retrieved from reference TRBV29-1 and TRBJ1-1, is SAVISQKPSRDICQRGTSLTIQCQVDSQVTMMFWYRQQPGQSLTLIATANQGSEATYESGFVIDKFPISRPNLTFSTLTVSNMSPEDSSIYLCSVAKQGATTEAFFGQGTRLTVV.

This clonotype was observed many times. The chain couples TRBV7-2 to TRBJ2-1; no clear D. The V end lost 1 base, the J end lost 6 bases, and 10 bases lay between the germline ends. The CDR3 sequence is 14 residues long. The germline V gene has CDR1 SGHTA and CDR2 FQGNSA. CDR3 region: CASSLVSAGNEQFF. The CDR3 bases are TGTGCCAGCAGCTTAGTATCTGCTGGCAATGAGCAGTTCTTC. The variable domain in full, with the rest retrieved from reference TRBV7-2 and TRBJ2-1, is GAGVSQSPSNKVTEKGKDVELRCDPISGHTALYWYRQSLGQGLEFLIYFQGNSAPDKSGLPSDRFSAERTGGSVSTLTIQRTQQEDSAVYLCASSLVSAGNEQFFGPGTRLTVL.

This clonotype has at least ten counts. The gene calls are TRBV6-2 or TRBV6-3 and TRBJ2-4; D remains ambiguous. V gave up 3 bases and J gave up 6 bases, with 12 bases separating them. This CDR3 spans 14 amino acids. Germline lookup yields CDR1 MNHEY and CDR2 SVGEGT. In DNA form, the CDR3 reads TGTGCCAGCAGTTATAGGGCAGGCGGAAACATTCAGTACTTC. Protein product: CASSYRAGGNIQYF.

There are a few counts of this clonotype. The gene calls are TRBV5-1 and TRBJ2-2; D not resolved. V was cut by 3 bases and J by 6 bases, with 12 bases left in between. Germline V gives CDR1 SGHRS, CDR2 YFSETQ. This CDR3 spans 14 amino acids. CDR3 nucleotides: TGCGCCAGCAGCTGGTGGACGGTGGCCGGGGAGCTGTTTTTT. It codes for CASSWWTVAGELFF.

In its sample, this clonotype was seen a few times. The genes are TRBV9 and TRBJ1-5; D is undetermined. CDR1 is SGDLS and CDR2 is YYNGEE in the germline V gene. V lost 1 base and J 7 bases, leaving 15 bases between the germline ends. The CDR3 is made up of 15 amino acids. CDR3 coding DNA: TGTGCCAGCAGCGTAAACTCCCTGGCGGGGCAGCCCCAGCATTTT. Translated: CASSVNSLAGQPQHF.